This T cell receptor (beta chain) was recovered during a study of cytomegalovirus exposure and HLA in healthy donors. PCR amplification relied on 60 Vbeta primers (plus 13 Jbeta primers). Repertoires were generated with immunoSEQ multiplex PCR, while TCRdb's copy carries only in-frame clones and drops some. The top ten clones hold roughly 3% of a sample with roughly 120,000 clones, roughly 70% of them seen once. Germline CDR1 is LNHNV and CDR2 is YYDKDF (reference sequence). V lost 5 bases, J lost 7 bases, and 12 bases stayed unmatched. The CDR3 is 16 residues long. The study, taken as a whole, reports: A later analysis linked a missense DCLRE1C variant to TCR beta V- and J-gene trimming. The investigators catalogued 150 to 200 TCR beta chains as cytomegalovirus-associated. In a later analysis, productive TCRs from donors in an Asian-associated ancestry cluster reportedly carried fewer N-insertions than the cohort mean.

Concerning this clone itself: Its specificity is not known.

The receptor was derived from a woman in her thirties or forties in good health and CMV-seropositive. The chain uses TRBV15 and TRBJ1-4; 8 nucleotides agree with TRBD1. Specimen: PBMCs. The CDR3 DNA follows: TGTGCCACCAGCGTAAAAACCGGGACAGGTGGTGAAAAACTGTTTTTT. Protein sequence: CATSVKTGTGGEKLFF.